Below, 10 T cell receptor beta chains from the same sample are listed, as sequenced in a study of blood T cell repertoires in COVID-19. Using immunoSEQ multiplex PCR, the repertoire was profiled, and TCRdb retains in-frame clones only, with some absent. The sample yields about 70,000 clones, more than 75% seen once. The sequenced sample consisted of peripheral blood. The receptors come from a man in his fifties with acute or convalescent COVID-19.

The J gene is TRBJ1-1, the V gene TRBV6-4; TRBD1 might be the D (6 bases). V was clipped by 6 bases and J by 8 bases, with 16 bases between them. Germline assignment: CDR1 MRHNA and CDR2 SNTAGT. The CDR3 consists of 13 residues. The CDR3 bases are TGTGCCAGCAGGAGTAGGGCAGGGGAGGAAGCTTTCTTT. It encodes CASRSRAGEEAFF.

This clone occurred once. The gene calls are TRBV2 and TRBJ2-7, with D uncertain. Germline CDR1 reads SNHLY; CDR2 reads FYNNEI. V was cut by 8 bases and J by 3 bases, with 17 bases left in between. CDR3 length: 14 amino acids. The CDR3 is CASLVQPLSYEQYF. In DNA form, the CDR3 reads TGTGCCAGCCTGGTGCAACCTCTCAGCTACGAGCAGTACTTC.

The CDR3 region has the DNA TGTGCCAGCAGTAGGACAGGGATCCCCAATCAGCCCCAGCATTTT. The encoded protein is CASSRTGIPNQPQHF. J is TRBJ1-5 and V is TRBV2, with TRBD1 identical over 8 bases. The CDR3 extends over 15 amino acids. V lost 5 bases, J lost 3 bases, and 6 bases stayed unmatched. CDR1 and CDR2 from the germline V gene are SNHLY and FYNNEI.

The genes are TRBV19 and TRBJ1-5; tentatively, D is TRBD1 (5 bases). V was pared by 2 bases and J by 4 bases, with 6 bases between. CDR1 is LNHDA, CDR2 SQIVND, per germline (reference sequence). The CDR3 consists of 13 residues. CDR3 bases: TGTGCCAGTAGTATAAAGGGGAATCAGCCCCAGCATTTT. It codes for CASSIKGNQPQHF.

The sample holds one count of this clone. V usage is TRBV7-9 and J usage is TRBJ1-6, with D possibly being TRBD1 (6 bases). CDR1 and CDR2 from the germline V gene are SEHNR and FQNEAQ (reference sequence). The germline V and J ends were trimmed by 9 bases and 10 bases, with 13 bases remaining between them. The CDR3 has 12 residues. The CDR3 loop is CASTGFESPLHF. The DNA of the CDR3 is TGTGCCAGTACAGGGTTTGAGTCACCCCTCCACTTT.

The J gene is TRBJ2-1, the V gene TRBV29-1; 9 nucleotides agree with TRBD2. The CDR3 runs to 15 residues. J was trimmed by 6 bases and V by 0 bases; bases with no gene match: 6. CDR1 and CDR2 (germline): SQVTM, ANQGSEA. For the CDR3, the DNA is TGCAGCGTTGAAGAACCGGGACTAGCTGGCAATGAGCAGTTCTTC. Translation: CSVEEPGLAGNEQFF.

The chain combines TRBV6-5 with TRBJ2-1; TRBD2 matches 10 bases. Germline loops: CDR1 MNHEY, CDR2 SVGAGI. The V gene end was trimmed by 5 bases and the J gene end by 3 bases; junction bases not matched to a gene: 4. The CDR3 is 15 residues long. In DNA form, the CDR3 reads TGTGCCAGCAGTCGGGGGACTAGCGACTACAATGAGCAGTTCTTC. As protein: CASSRGTSDYNEQFF.

The gene calls are TRBV11-2 and TRBJ2-3; D is unresolved. The germline V and J ends were trimmed by 2 bases and 4 bases, with 10 bases remaining between them. In germline, CDR1 is SGHAT, CDR2 FQNNGV. The CDR3 totals 14 residues. CDR3 nucleotide sequence: TGTGCCAGCAGCTTACGACACAGCTCAGATACGCAGTATTTT. Its protein product is CASSLRHSSDTQYF. Variable domain in full (rest from reference TRBV11-2 and TRBJ2-3): EAGVAQSPRYKIIEKRQSVAFWCNPISGHATLYWYQQILGQGPKLLIQFQNNGVVDDSQLPKDRFSAERLKGVDSTLKIQPAKLEDSAVYLCASSLRHSSDTQYFGPGTRLTVL.

The chain has TRBV27 and TRBJ1-2; D is uncertain. With 5 bases removed from V and 8 bases from J, the gap between germline ends came to 15 bases. In germline, CDR1 is MNHEY, CDR2 SMNVEV (reference sequence). The CDR3 covers 13 residues. CDR3: CASSETGGYGYTF. CDR3 in DNA: TGTGCCAGCAGTGAGACGGGTGGTTACGGCTACACCTTC.

This chain joins TRBV10-3 and TRBJ1-1, with D hard to call. Germline CDR1 and CDR2: ENHRY and SYGVKD. V dropped 10 bases and J dropped 1 base, with 16 bases sitting between them. The CDR3 sequence is 14 residues long. The CDR3 sequence is CATRATSGNTEAFF. The CDR3 DNA reads TGTGCCACCCGCGCAACGTCGGGGAACACTGAAGCTTTCTTT.